This T cell receptor beta chain was retrieved from a study of human T cells and chemical hapten exposure (TCRdb year 2021). For the wider study: For sensitization, 2% DPC in acetone was applied to an approximately 2 cm by approximately 2 cm area of upper inner arm skin. For TCR sequencing, blood came from over 25 alopecia patients at anywhere from one to four time points (pre-sensitization, 2, 6 and 24 weeks). Blood was sampled from patients pre-sensitization (week 0) and at 2, 6 and about 24 weeks after DPC sensitization. Patch testing on the upper back used Finn chambers containing 0.01% DPC, with scoring done after 6 days according to International Contact Dermatitis Research Group standards. The libraries were sequenced as a pool, and the TCR yield per sample differed mostly because of small variations in library volumes within the pool. In alopecia patients, the study followed how the peripheral blood TCR repertoire changed in vivo over primary and secondary sensitization to diphenylcyclopropenone (DPC), a hapten. The patient cohort, mostly female, included alopecia areata with under or over 50% scalp involvement, alopecia totalis and alopecia universalis. Throughout the approximately 23-week study period, patients were also given weekly therapeutic DPC doses on the scalp.

V is reduced by 0 bases and J by 5 bases, leaving a spacing of 13 bases between them. The germline V gene provides CDR1 SGHDN and CDR2 FVKESK. The CDR3 sequence holds 15 residues, the cysteine and phenylalanine included. CDR3 DNA is the only sequence kept; it has 45 bases, read in frame from the first base. Points the paper makes about the study in general: After repeated subsampling, the strength of the expansion versus patch-test correlation and the threshold at which it became significant changed. Significantly more large CDR3 similarity clusters were formed by expanded TCRs than by pre-sensitization or healthy control sets, consistent with antigen-driven responses. The number of TCRs above 1 in 1000 frequency did not change with DPC sensitization; there was no evidence of global repertoire structure alterations. Patch test score was positively correlated with the number of PT1 expanded TCRs, with significance at thresholds 8, 16 and 32 but not at 4. Alopecia, a presumed autoimmune disease, was present in all patients, so the immune response of the patients might differ from that of healthy individuals.

The library was produced with RACE. TCRdb lists the instrument as NextSeq 500. During library preparation, unique molecular identifiers were attached to individual cDNA molecules so that TCRs could be counted quantitatively and reproducibly. Both TCR alpha and TCR beta chains were sequenced from each blood RNA sample. The source study handled its data this way. The median number of TCRs per sample was 85,000 to 100,000, ranging from about 20,000 to 750,000. The Decombinator software suite was used to annotate V, J and CDR3 in the TCR reads. For PS versus PT1 abundance plots, all samples were subsampled to the same number of TCRs (28,000). TCRs were defined as expanded if absent before sensitization and observed at least eight times at the 2-week time point. The public reads were reanalyzed by TCRdb: fastp trimming at Q25, MiXCR alignment, in-frame beta chains only. Rows with a matching CDR3 protein are joined into one entry that keeps the most common DNA and genes. What appears here as the V and J calls and clone size reflects TCRdb's work, not the paper's. The sample table contains 330,000 or so distinct CDR3 sequences; only one count was recorded for about 6% of them. The top ten hold about 5.6% of the sample.

This clonotype was detected a few times. Its antigen is not yet known. One base away there is no much larger clone; base qualities are not given. What this sample's time point label stands for: patch test 2, 6 weeks after DPC sensitization. The intended sense of this specimen's treatment or condition label: therapeutic diphenylcyclopropenone sensitization with weekly scalp DPC. At each patch-test visit, blood was drawn before the patch test was applied. Eligible patients were aged 18 to 70, diagnosed with alopecia, deemed suitable for DPC therapy, and excluded if pregnant. Total RNA was extracted from unfractionated whole blood collected in Tempus Blood RNA tubes.

Sequencing used whole blood, obtained in connection with sensitization to the hapten diphenylcyclopropenone (DPC). The rearranged chain carries TRBV14 and TRBJ1-2, with the identity of the D gene unclear. The sequence was obtained from a woman aged 18-29 years with alopecia areata. Some clones in this sample may be carry-over from other donors' samples. The CDR3 sequence is CASSQDSFYGYGYTF. The sequenced DNA: TGTGCCAGCAGCCAAGATAGCTTTTACGGGTATGGCTACACCTTC. Outside the CDR3, residues come from the reference TRBV14 and TRBJ1-2 proteins, so the full variable domain is: EAGVTQFPSHSVIEKGQTVTLRCDPISGHDNLYWYRRVMGKEIKFLLHFVKESKQDESGMPNNRFLAERTGGTYSTLKVQPAELEDSGVYFCASSQDSFYGYGYTFGSGTRLTVV.